What follows are 32 T cell receptor beta chains derived from one specimen sequenced in a study of T cell repertoires in cytomegalovirus infection. Their specific antigens are unknown. Via MiXCR, TCRdb re-called the reads, giving one row per CDR3 protein. The sample records about 920,000 distinct CDR3 sequences, 31% being singletons. Sequencing was performed on cultured CD8+ T cells from PBMCs, taken from culture after CMV antigen stimulation. The receptors here all came from a human donor in good health (CMV status not recorded). Some clones in this sample may be carry-over from other donors' samples.

This rearrangement joins TRBV7-6 to TRBJ2-3; D tentatively fits TRBD1 or TRBD2 (6 bases each). From germline, CDR1 is SGHVS and CDR2 FNYEAQ. The V gene lost 5 bases and the J gene lost 2 bases, with 17 bases spanning the gap. The CDR3 has 16 amino acids. CDR3 in DNA: TGTGCCAGCAGCCCGAGTGGGGGGCTTTACACAGATACGCAGTATTTT. It specifies CASSPSGGLYTDTQYF.

J is TRBJ1-1 and V is TRBV18; D is possibly TRBD1 (6 bases). The ends were cut back, 3 bases at V and 0 bases at J, with 17 bases in the middle. Germline V gene sequence: CDR1 KGHSH, CDR2 LQKENI. This CDR3 region has 17 residues. The CDR3 coding sequence is TGTGCCAGCTCACCGGGTAGATGGAGGGGGTTGAACACTGAAGCTTTCTTT. Translation gives CASSPGRWRGLNTEAFF.

This clonotype was seen repeatedly, ten times or more. The J gene is TRBJ2-2, the V gene TRBV7-6; D ambiguous. The germline V gene has CDR1 SGHVS and CDR2 FNYEAQ. The CDR3 extends over 16 amino acids. The V end lost 1 base, the J end lost 0 bases, and 9 bases lay between the germline ends. CDR3 residues: CASSLVLGANTGELFF. The CDR3 DNA is TGTGCCAGCAGCTTAGTACTTGGAGCGAACACCGGGGAGCTGTTTTTT. Complete variable domain (other parts from reference TRBV7-6 and TRBJ2-2): GAGVSQSPRYKVTKRGQDVALRCDPISGHVSLYWYRQALGQGPEFLTYFNYEAQQDKSGLPNDRFSAERPEGSISTLTIQRTEQRDSAMYRCASSLVLGANTGELFFGEGSRLTVL.

This clonotype was seen a handful of times. The chain recombines TRBV28 with TRBJ1-1; 8 bases fit TRBD1. The CDR3 spans 14 residues. Germline loops: CDR1 MDHEN, CDR2 SYDVKM. J was trimmed by 3 bases and V by 2 bases; bases with no gene match: 2. The CDR3, as DNA: TGTGCCAGCAGTTTAGAGGACAGGGACACTGAAGCTTTCTTT. Translating it yields CASSLEDRDTEAFF.

The gene calls are TRBV24-1 and TRBJ2-5; 11 nucleotides agree with TRBD1. With V trimmed by 3 bases and J by 5 bases, 7 bases remained unmatched. The CDR3 contains 16 residues. Germline CDR1 KGHDR, CDR2 SFDVKD. This chain's CDR3 is CATSDRDRGLLETQYF. The CDR3, as DNA: TGTGCCACCAGTGATCGGGACAGGGGGTTGTTGGAGACCCAGTACTTC.

The chain joins TRBV9 to TRBJ2-2, with 7 bases lining up with TRBD1. J gave up 2 bases and V 9 bases, and 4 bases lay outside the gene matches. The CDR3 consists of 13 residues. Germline CDR1 reads SGDLS; CDR2 reads YYNGEE. The CDR3 DNA is TGTGCCACCCGACAGGGAAACACCGGGGAGCTGTTTTTT. This gives the protein CATRQGNTGELFF.

The J gene is TRBJ1-1, the V gene TRBV28, with D possibly being TRBD1 (5 bases). Germline V gives CDR1 MDHEN, CDR2 SYDVKM. V lost 7 bases, J lost 6 bases, and 15 bases lay in between. The CDR3 contains 13 residues. The CDR3 nucleotides are TGTGCCAGCACGGTCGGGGACGTTGCTGAAGCTTTCTTT. Translating it yields CASTVGDVAEAFF.

In this sample, this clonotype turned up many times. The chain has TRBV7-9 and TRBJ1-1; D is ambiguous. CDR1 and CDR2 from the germline V gene are SEHNR and FQNEAQ (reference sequence). Trimming removed 3 bases at V and 0 bases at J, with 8 bases between. This CDR3 has 14 amino acids. CDR3 DNA sequence: TGTGCCAGCAGCTTTGGCTTTCTGAACACTGAAGCTTTCTTT. It encodes CASSFGFLNTEAFF.

The CDR3 region is CSAPRRGGSETQYF. CDR3 in DNA: TGCAGTGCCCCCCGAAGGGGGGGGTCAGAGACCCAGTACTTC. The chain carries TRBV20-1 and TRBJ2-5, with a tentative D call TRBD2 (7 bases). The CDR3 runs to 14 residues. Trimming stripped 6 bases from V and 4 bases from J, with 18 bases between. CDR1 and CDR2 (germline): DFQATT, SNEGSKA (reference sequence).

Note on this clonotype: This likely traces to a read error, being one base from a far larger clone. This sequence joins TRBV11-3 and TRBJ1-1, with D possibly TRBD1 on 5 matching bases. Germline CDR1 SGHNT, CDR2 YENEEA. This CDR3 contains 13 residues. The CDR3: CVSSFGQNTEAFF. The DNA of the CDR3 is TGTGTCAGCAGCTTCGGACAGAACACTGAAGCTTTCTTT.

The chain has TRBV7-9 and TRBJ2-1; 10 bases match TRBD1. Trimming removed 5 bases from V and 8 bases from J; junction bases left unmatched: 9. The germline gives CDR1 SEHNR, CDR2 FQNEAQ (reference sequence). The length of the CDR3 is 15 residues. For the CDR3, the DNA is TGTGCCAGCAGCCTTGGGACAGGGGAAGGGGATGAGCAGTTCTTC. This translates into CASSLGTGEGDEQFF.

The table lists this clonotype with many counts. The chain is built from TRBV7-3 and TRBJ2-1, with D perhaps TRBD2 (5 bases). CDR1 and CDR2 from the germline V gene are SGHTA and FQGTGA. CDR3 length equals 15 residues. Between the trimmed V and J ends, which lost 6 bases and 0 bases, there was a span of 12 bases. In DNA form, the CDR3 reads TGTGCCAGCAGTTTTAGCGCGAGCTCCTACAATGAGCAGTTCTTC. The encoded protein is CASSFSASSYNEQFF. Filled out from reference TRBV7-3 and TRBJ2-1, the complete variable domain reads GAGVSQTPSNKVTEKGKYVELRCDPISGHTALYWYRQSLGQGPEFLIYFQGTGAADDSGLPNDRFFAVRPEGSVSTLKIQRTERGDSAVYLCASSFSASSYNEQFFGPGTRLTVL.

Concerning this clonotype: Without the conserved terminal phenylalanine or tryptophan, this CDR3 likely stems from a read error. The chain is built from TRBV7-6 and TRBJ2-1; D unresolved. The CDR3 has 15 residues. Germline CDR1 is SGHVS and CDR2 is FNYEAQ. Trimming left V 0 bases short and J 0 bases short, with 6 bases between. The CDR3 spells CASSLAGSSYNEQFI. The CDR3 DNA sequence: TGTGCCAGCAGCTTAGCGGGTAGCTCCTACAATGAGCAGTTCATC.

The chain combines TRBV6-5 with TRBJ1-2; D perhaps matches TRBD1 (5 bases). The CDR3 is 13 residues long. The germline gives CDR1 MNHEY, CDR2 SVGAGI. Trimming stripped 0 bases from V and 8 bases from J, with 10 bases between. CDR3 DNA: TGTGCCAGCAGTTACTCTATGGGGGAAGGCTACACCTTC. Protein product: CASSYSMGEGYTF.

The J gene is TRBJ1-1, the V gene TRBV12-3 or TRBV12-4, with D tentatively TRBD1 (6 bases). V was pared by 5 bases and J by 10 bases, with 17 bases between. The CDR3 contains 13 residues. CDR3 DNA: TGTGCCAGCAGTCACCGACAGGCTGAAGGAGCTTTCTTT. This sequence encodes CASSHRQAEGAFF.

This clonotype has just a few counts. The V gene is TRBV7-6, the J gene TRBJ1-1; D call uncertain. CDR3 length: 13 amino acids. Trimming pared 2 bases from V and 4 bases from J, leaving 8 bases between. CDR1 and CDR2 from the germline V gene are SGHVS and FNYEAQ. CDR3 nucleotide sequence: TGTGCCAGCAGCTTATACAGTCGCACTGAAGCTTTCTTT. This codes for CASSLYSRTEAFF.

The rearrangement uses TRBV15 and TRBJ2-5; no definite D call. With 2 bases removed from V and 4 bases from J, the gap between germline ends came to 8 bases. This CDR3 spans 13 amino acids. Germline-derived CDR1 and CDR2 are LNHNV and YYDKDF (reference sequence). CDR3 bases: TGTGCCACCAGCAGACCCAAGGGAGAGACCCAGTACTTC. This codes for CATSRPKGETQYF.

This chain uses TRBV4-1 with TRBJ2-3; weak D call: TRBD2 (6 bases). The CDR3 length is 15 residues. V was cut by 0 bases and J by 5 bases, with 12 bases left in between. The V gene's germline CDR1 is MGHRA and CDR2 YSYEKL. CDR3 nucleotide sequence: TGCGCCAGCAGCCAAGATGCGGGGACTGTAGATACGCAGTATTTT. This translates into CASSQDAGTVDTQYF.

V and J are TRBV4-1 and TRBJ1-1, with TRBD1 identical over 7 bases. The CDR3 runs 19 residues. Germline values: CDR1 MGHRA, CDR2 YSYEKL. The J segment lost 2 bases and the V segment lost 0 bases, leaving 15 bases of the junction unmatched. In DNA, the CDR3 is TGCGCCAGCAGCCAAGACGGGTCAGGGGGTCTACAGGGAAACACTGAAGCTTTCTTT. It translates to CASSQDGSGGLQGNTEAFF.

The CDR3 here is CASSFREDGKETQYF. The CDR3 region has the DNA TGTGCCAGCAGTTTTCGGGAGGACGGGAAAGAGACCCAGTACTTC. J is TRBJ2-5 and V is TRBV28, with TRBD2 matching over 7 bases. The J segment lost 3 bases and the V segment lost 3 bases, leaving 7 bases of the junction unmatched. The CDR3 totals 15 residues. Germline CDR1 MDHEN, CDR2 SYDVKM.

This clonotype was picked up many times. The chain combines TRBV7-4 with TRBJ1-5, with D hard to call. Trimming stripped 2 bases from V and 3 bases from J, with 11 bases between. The germline CDR1 and CDR2 sequences are SGHVT and SQSDAQ. This CDR3 spans 15 amino acids. The CDR3 loop is CASSLRQDSNQPQHF. The CDR3 DNA reads as TGTGCCAGCAGCTTACGTCAAGATTCCAATCAGCCCCAGCATTTT. Drawing the rest from reference TRBV7-4 and TRBJ1-5, the complete variable domain is GAGVSQSPRYKVAKRGRDVALRCDSISGHVTLYWYRQTLGQGSEVLTYSQSDAQRDKSGRPSGRFSAERPERSVSTLKIQRTEQGDSAVYLCASSLRQDSNQPQHFGDGTRLSIL.

V is TRBV28 and J is TRBJ2-7; possibly TRBD2 for D (5 bases). Germline V CDR1 and CDR2: MDHEN, SYDVKM. CDR3 length: 14 amino acids. V was trimmed by 6 bases and J by 0 bases, leaving 12 bases between them. CDR3 sequence: CASSPGGGSYEQYV. The CDR3 nucleotides are TGTGCCAGCAGCCCAGGCGGAGGCTCCTACGAGCAGTACGTC.

A word on this clonotype: At one end, the junction sequence differs from germline, possibly due to a read error. The rearrangement links TRBV5-6 to TRBJ2-1; tentative D call: TRBD2 (6 bases). Germline V gene data show CDR1 as SGHDT and CDR2 as YYEEEE. This CDR3 is 14 amino acids long. The CDR3 DNA reads as TGTGCCAGCAGCCCGGAGGGGAGAGTGAATGTGCAGTTCTTC. Encoded protein: CASSPEGRVNVQFF.

The chain uses TRBV28 and TRBJ2-7; a possible D gene is TRBD2 (6 bases). This CDR3 comprises 14 residues. The germline gives CDR1 MDHEN, CDR2 SYDVKM. V was shortened by 5 bases and J by 2 bases, with 13 bases between the two germline ends. The CDR3 sequence is CASSGRRAPYEQYV. For the CDR3, the DNA is TGTGCCAGCAGTGGACGGAGGGCACCCTACGAGCAGTACGTC.

The chain employs TRBV5-6 and TRBJ1-5; TRBD1 agrees at 7 bases. The CDR3 has 16 residues. V was clipped by 3 bases and J by 4 bases; unmatched bases: 10. Germline V gene lookup returns CDR1 SGHDT and CDR2 YYEEEE. CDR3 DNA: TGTGCCAGCAGCTCCGGCCGGGACAGTTTAAATCAGCCCCAGCATTTT. Translating gives CASSSGRDSLNQPQHF.

This clonotype was observed a handful of times. The chain is built from TRBV29-1 and TRBJ2-1; D uncertain. Germline CDR1 reads SQVTM; CDR2 reads ANQGSEA. V lost 0 bases, J lost 7 bases, and 19 bases lay in between. CDR3 length: 16 amino acids. CDR3 protein: CSVEDLSIGWVNEQFF. In DNA, the CDR3 is TGCAGCGTTGAAGATCTTTCCATTGGATGGGTGAATGAGCAGTTCTTC.

Only a few counts were recorded for this clonotype. V and J are TRBV27 and TRBJ2-3; D is undetermined. Germline lookup yields CDR1 MNHEY and CDR2 SMNVEV (reference sequence). This CDR3 is 14 amino acids long. Trimming removed 7 bases from V and 4 bases from J, with 15 bases in between. The CDR3 region is CASTRNPRADTQYF. CDR3 nucleotide sequence: TGTGCCAGCACACGGAACCCCCGGGCAGATACGCAGTATTTT.

This clonotype was picked up many times. The rearrangement uses TRBV7-8 and TRBJ2-1; no reliable D call. V lost 3 bases and J 2 bases, leaving 5 bases between the germline ends. CDR3 length: 13 amino acids. The germline gives CDR1 SGHVS, CDR2 FQNEAQ. CDR3 residues: CASSFRAYNEQFF. The CDR3, as DNA: TGTGCCAGCAGCTTTAGAGCCTACAATGAGCAGTTCTTC.

This clonotype has just a few counts. V and J are TRBV19 and TRBJ1-5; D gene uncertain. Germline V gene data show CDR1 as LNHDA and CDR2 as SQIVND (reference sequence). The germline V and J ends were trimmed by 7 bases and 2 bases, with 12 bases remaining between them. The CDR3 loop spans 14 amino acids. CDR3: CASIPDGGNQPQHF. CDR3 nucleotides: TGTGCCAGTATTCCAGATGGGGGCAATCAGCCCCAGCATTTT.

In this sample, this clonotype turned up a few times. In DNA form, the CDR3 reads TGTGCCAGCAGCTTACGGAAGGGGACAGGGGGCTACACCTTC. Translation: CASSLRKGTGGYTF. The chain has TRBV7-9 and TRBJ1-2, with 9 nucleotides matching TRBD1. With 2 bases clipped from V and 8 bases from J, the junction kept 6 bases outside the gene matches. CDR1 is SEHNR and CDR2 is FQNEAQ in the germline V gene (reference sequence). This CDR3 is built from 14 residues. The whole variable domain, filled in from reference TRBV7-9 and TRBJ1-2, reads DTGVSQNPRHKITKRGQNVTFRCDPISEHNRLYWYRQTLGQGPEFLTYFQNEAQLEKSRLLSDRFSAERPKGSFSTLEIQRTEQGDSAMYLCASSLRKGTGGYTFGSGTRLTVV.

The genes are TRBV10-3 and TRBJ2-3; 10 nucleotides align to TRBD2. J gave up 0 bases and V 10 bases, and 7 bases lay outside the gene matches. CDR3 size: 15 residues. Germline values: CDR1 ENHRY, CDR2 SYGVKD. CDR3 coding DNA: TGTGCCACCTTACTAGCGGGGTCTAGCACAGATACGCAGTATTTT. Residues: CATLLAGSSTDTQYF.

There are a few counts of this clonotype. This rearrangement joins TRBV15 to TRBJ2-5; TRBD1 aligns across 7 bases. The CDR3 extends over 16 amino acids. The V gene end was trimmed by 1 base and the J gene end by 2 bases; junction bases not matched to a gene: 7. Germline loops: CDR1 LNHNV, CDR2 YYDKDF (reference sequence). The CDR3 reads CATSRGWTGGQETQYF. DNA of the CDR3: TGTGCCACCAGCAGAGGTTGGACAGGTGGACAAGAGACCCAGTACTTC.